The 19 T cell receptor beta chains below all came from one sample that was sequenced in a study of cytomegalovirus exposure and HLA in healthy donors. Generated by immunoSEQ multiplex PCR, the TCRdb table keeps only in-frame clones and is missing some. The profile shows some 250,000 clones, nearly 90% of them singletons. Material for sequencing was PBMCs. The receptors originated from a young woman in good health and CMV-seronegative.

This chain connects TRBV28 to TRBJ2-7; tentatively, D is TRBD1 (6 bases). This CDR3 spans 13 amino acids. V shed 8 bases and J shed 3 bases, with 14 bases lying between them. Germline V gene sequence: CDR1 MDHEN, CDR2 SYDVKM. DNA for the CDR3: TGTGCCAGCGGCTCCGGACAGAACTACGAGCAGTACTTC. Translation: CASGSGQNYEQYF.

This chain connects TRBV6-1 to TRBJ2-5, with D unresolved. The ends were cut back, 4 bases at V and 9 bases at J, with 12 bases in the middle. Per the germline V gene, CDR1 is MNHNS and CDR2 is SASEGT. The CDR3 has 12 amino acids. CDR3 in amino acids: CASSAGTAAQYF. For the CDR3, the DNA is TGTGCCAGCAGTGCTGGTACGGCGGCCCAGTACTTC.

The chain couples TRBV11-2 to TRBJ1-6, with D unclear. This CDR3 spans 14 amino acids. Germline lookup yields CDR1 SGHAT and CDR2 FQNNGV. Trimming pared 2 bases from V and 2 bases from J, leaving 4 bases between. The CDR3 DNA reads TGTGCCAGCAGCTTAAATACCTATAATTCACCCCTCCACTTT. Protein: CASSLNTYNSPLHF.

CDR3 in DNA: TGTGCCAGCAGCGTAGGTTATAGCACAGATACGCAGTATTTT. Translated, it gives CASSVGYSTDTQYF. The chain recombines TRBV9 with TRBJ2-3; D not resolved. The CDR3 spans 14 residues. In germline, CDR1 is SGDLS, CDR2 YYNGEE. The germline V and J ends were trimmed by 0 bases and 0 bases, with 5 bases remaining between them.

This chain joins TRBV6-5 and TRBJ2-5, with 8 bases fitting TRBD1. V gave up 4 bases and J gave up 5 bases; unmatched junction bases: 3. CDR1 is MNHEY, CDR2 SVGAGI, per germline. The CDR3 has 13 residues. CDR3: CASSWTGYETQYF. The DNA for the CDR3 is TGTGCCAGCAGTTGGACAGGGTATGAGACCCAGTACTTC.

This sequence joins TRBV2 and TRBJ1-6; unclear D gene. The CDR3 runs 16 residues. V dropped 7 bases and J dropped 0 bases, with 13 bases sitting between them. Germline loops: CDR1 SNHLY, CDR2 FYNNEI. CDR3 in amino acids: CASIASAGSYNSPLHF. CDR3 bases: TGTGCCAGCATTGCAAGCGCTGGCTCCTATAATTCACCCCTCCACTTT. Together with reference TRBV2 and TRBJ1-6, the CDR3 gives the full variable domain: EPEVTQTPSHQVTQMGQEVILRCVPISNHLYFYWYRQILGQKVEFLVSFYNNEISEKSEIFDDQFSVERPDGSNFTLKIRSTKLEDSAMYFCASIASAGSYNSPLHFGNGTRLTVT.

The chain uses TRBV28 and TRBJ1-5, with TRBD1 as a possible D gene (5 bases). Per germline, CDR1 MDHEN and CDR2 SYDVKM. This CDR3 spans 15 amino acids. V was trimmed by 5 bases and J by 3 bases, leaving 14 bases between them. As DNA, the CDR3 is TGTGCCAGCAGTACCGCGACAGCATACAATCAGCCCCAGCATTTT. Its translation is CASSTATAYNQPQHF.

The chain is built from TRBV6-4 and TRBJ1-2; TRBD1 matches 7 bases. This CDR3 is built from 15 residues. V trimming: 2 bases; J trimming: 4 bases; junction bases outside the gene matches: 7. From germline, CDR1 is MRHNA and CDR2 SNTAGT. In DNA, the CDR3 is TGTGCCAGCAGTGACGGTTCAGGGGGTTTCTATGGCTACACCTTC. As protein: CASSDGSGGFYGYTF.

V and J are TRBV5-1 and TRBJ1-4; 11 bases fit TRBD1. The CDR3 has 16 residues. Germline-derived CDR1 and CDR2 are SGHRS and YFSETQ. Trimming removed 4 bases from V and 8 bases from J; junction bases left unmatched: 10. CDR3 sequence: CASSQNRDRGSEKLFF. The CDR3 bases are TGCGCCAGCAGCCAAAACAGGGACAGGGGGAGCGAAAAACTGTTTTTT. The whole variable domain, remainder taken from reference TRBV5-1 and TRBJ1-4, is KAGVTQTPRYLIKTRGQQVTLSCSPISGHRSVSWYQQTPGQGLQFLFEYFSETQRNKGNFPGRFSGRQFSNSRSEMNVSTLELGDSALYLCASSQNRDRGSEKLFFGSGTQLSVL.

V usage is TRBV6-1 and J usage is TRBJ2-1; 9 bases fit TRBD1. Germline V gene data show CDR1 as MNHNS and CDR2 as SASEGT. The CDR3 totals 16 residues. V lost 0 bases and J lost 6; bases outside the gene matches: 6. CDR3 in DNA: TGTGCCAGCAGTGAAGCGGAGGGACAGGGTGGCAATGAGCAGTTCTTC. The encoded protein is CASSEAEGQGGNEQFF.

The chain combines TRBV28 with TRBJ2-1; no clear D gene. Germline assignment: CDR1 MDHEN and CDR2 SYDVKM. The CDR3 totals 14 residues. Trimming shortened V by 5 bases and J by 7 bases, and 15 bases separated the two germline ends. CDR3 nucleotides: TGTGCCAGCAGTATACCGCCGACACCGAATGAGCAGTTCTTC. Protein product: CASSIPPTPNEQFF.

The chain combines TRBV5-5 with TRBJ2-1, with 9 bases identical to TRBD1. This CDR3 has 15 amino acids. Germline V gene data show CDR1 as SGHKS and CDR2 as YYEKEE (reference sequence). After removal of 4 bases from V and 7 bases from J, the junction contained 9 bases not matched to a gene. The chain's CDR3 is CASSAGQGLINEQFF. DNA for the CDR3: TGTGCCAGCAGCGCGGGACAGGGATTGATAAATGAGCAGTTCTTC.

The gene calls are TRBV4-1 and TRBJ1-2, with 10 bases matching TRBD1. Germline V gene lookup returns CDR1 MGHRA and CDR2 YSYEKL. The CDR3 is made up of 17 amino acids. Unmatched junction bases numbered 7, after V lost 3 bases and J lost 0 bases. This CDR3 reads CASSQRDRGAANYGYTF. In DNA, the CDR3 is TGCGCCAGCAGCCAGCGGGACAGGGGAGCGGCTAACTATGGCTACACCTTC.

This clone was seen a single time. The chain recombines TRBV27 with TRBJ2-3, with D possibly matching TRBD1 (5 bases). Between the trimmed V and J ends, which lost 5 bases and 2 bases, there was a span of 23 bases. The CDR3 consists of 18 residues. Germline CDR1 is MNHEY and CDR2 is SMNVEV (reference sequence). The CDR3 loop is CASSPRPTDPTFTDTQYF. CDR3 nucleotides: TGTGCCAGCAGTCCACGACCGACAGACCCTACATTCACAGATACGCAGTATTTT.

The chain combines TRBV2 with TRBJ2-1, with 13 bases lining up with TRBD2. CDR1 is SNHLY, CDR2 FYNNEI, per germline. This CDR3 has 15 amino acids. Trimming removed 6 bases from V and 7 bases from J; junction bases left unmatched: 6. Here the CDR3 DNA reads TGTGCCAGCAGGTTGACTAGCGGGGGGCTGAATGAGCAGTTCTTC. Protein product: CASRLTSGGLNEQFF.

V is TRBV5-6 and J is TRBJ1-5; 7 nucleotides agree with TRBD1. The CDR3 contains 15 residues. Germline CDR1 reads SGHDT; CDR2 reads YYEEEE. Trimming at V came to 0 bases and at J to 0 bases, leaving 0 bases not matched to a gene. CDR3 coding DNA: TGTGCCAGCAGCTTGGCAGGGGGTAGCAATCAGCCCCAGCATTTT. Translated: CASSLAGGSNQPQHF.

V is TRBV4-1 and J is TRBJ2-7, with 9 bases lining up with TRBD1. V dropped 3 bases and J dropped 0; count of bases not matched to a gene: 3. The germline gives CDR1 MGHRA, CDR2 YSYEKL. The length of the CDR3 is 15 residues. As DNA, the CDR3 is TGCGCCAGCAGCCAGCCGGGACAGGGCTCCTACGAGCAGTACTTC. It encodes CASSQPGQGSYEQYF.

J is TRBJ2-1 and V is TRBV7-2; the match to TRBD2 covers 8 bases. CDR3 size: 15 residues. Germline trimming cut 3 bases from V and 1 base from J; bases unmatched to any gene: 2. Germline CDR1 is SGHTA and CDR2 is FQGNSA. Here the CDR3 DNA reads TGTGCCAGCAGCTTTACTAGCGGTTCCTACAATGAGCAGTTCTTC. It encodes CASSFTSGSYNEQFF.

The CDR3 bases are TGTGCCAGCAAGTCTGGGGGGTTTGCCTACGAGCAGTACTTC. Its translation: CASKSGGFAYEQYF. This chain connects TRBV6-5 to TRBJ2-7; maybe TRBD2 (6 bases). V was clipped by 7 bases and J by 2 bases, with 15 bases between them. This CDR3 comprises 14 residues. Germline CDR1 reads MNHEY; CDR2 reads SVGAGI.